This TCR beta chain was identified in a study of early T cells in non-severe SARS-CoV-2 infection. Only a few counts were recorded for this clonotype. TCRdb processed the 5' RACE reads anew with MiXCR; each CDR3 protein has one entry. The sample shows about 30,000 distinct CDR3 sequences, under 6% of them seen only once. This CDR3 contains 13 residues. The V end was cut by 4 bases, the J end by 2 bases, with 10 bases between. Germline CDR1 reads DFQATT; CDR2 reads SNEGSKA (reference sequence). This clonotype was sampled from an adult who was a healthcare worker with PCR-confirmed SARS-CoV-2 infection or an uninfected control (not recorded which). The sequencing input was whole blood. This chain uses TRBV20-1 with TRBJ2-3, with a tentative D call TRBD2 (7 bases). The CDR3 is CSAIGGLTDTQYF. CDR3 nucleotides: TGCAGTGCTATCGGGGGGCTCACAGATACGCAGTATTTT.